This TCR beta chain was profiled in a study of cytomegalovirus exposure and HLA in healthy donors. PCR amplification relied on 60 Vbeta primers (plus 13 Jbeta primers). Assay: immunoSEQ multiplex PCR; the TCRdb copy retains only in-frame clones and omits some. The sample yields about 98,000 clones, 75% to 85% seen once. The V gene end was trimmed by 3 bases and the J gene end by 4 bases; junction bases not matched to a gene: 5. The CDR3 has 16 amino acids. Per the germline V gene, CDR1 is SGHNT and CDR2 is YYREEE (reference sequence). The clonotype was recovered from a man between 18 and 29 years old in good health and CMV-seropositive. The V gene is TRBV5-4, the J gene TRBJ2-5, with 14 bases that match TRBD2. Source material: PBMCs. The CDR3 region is CASSSGLAGGSETQYF. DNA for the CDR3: TGTGCCAGCAGCTCCGGACTAGCGGGGGGTTCAGAGACCCAGTACTTC.